The TCR beta chain described here comes from a study of T-cell reconstitution after alpha-beta-depleted transplantation in children (dated by TCRdb to about 2016). Describing the broader study: Using TCR repertoire profiling, the study quantitatively followed how T-cell immune reconstitution unfolded in children after TCRalphabeta/CD19-depleted allogeneic hematopoietic cell transplantation.

In this sample, this clonotype turned up a few times. No antigen is known for it. No clone much larger than this one lies a single base away; base qualities are absent. To prepare the library, PCR was applied. TCRdb lists the instrument as Illumina HiSeq 2500. TCR libraries were prepared with molecular barcoding, using unique molecular identifiers to normalize TCRbeta repertoire quantification. The public reads were quality trimmed at Q25 with fastp and then assembled into clones with MiXCR by TCRdb, keeping productive beta chains. Each record represents a unique CDR3 protein, reported with the most common genes and DNA among its rows. The sample profile shows 490,000 or so distinct CDR3 sequences; around an eighth of them were found once. Of the sample, about 5.6% falls within the top ten clones. The CDR3, cysteine through phenylalanine, is 13 amino acids long. Only the CDR3 DNA stays, 39 bases, in frame from base 1.

The chain is encoded by TRBV12-3 or TRBV12-4 joined to TRBJ2-5; TRBD2 aligns with 7 central bases. The sequencing used PBMCs from the stem cell graft donor, collected from the stem cell graft. This TCR came from a human donor who donated a stem cell graft to a child with combined immunodeficiency. The encoded CDR3 is CPRMAGVQETQYF. The DNA sequence is TGTCCTCGGATGGCGGGAGTTCAGGAGACCCAGTACTTC.